Reported below is one T cell receptor (beta chain). Its antigen is currently unknown. The entry originates in a study of CD8 T cells in Susac syndrome. Study-level information: Intravenous immunoglobulin alone or corticosteroids were being given to patients with Susac syndrome at blood draw, unless they were therapy-naive.

All included Susac syndrome patients satisfied recently defined diagnostic criteria for definite or probable disease. RNA amounts of 0.5 to 1 ug underwent reverse transcription with random hexamers. TCRdb recomputed calls from the immunoSEQ multiplex PCR reads with MiXCR, one row per CDR3 protein. The sample holds around 170,000 distinct CDR3 sequences, 85% to 95% seen once. Overall study findings and caveats: The study conceded that its TCR sequencing and HLA analysis involved relatively few individuals. Peak Susac CD8+ clonal expansion was seen in TEMRA cells and active patients.

This clonotype was sampled from a human donor with Susac syndrome. The specimen sequenced was CD8+ T cells from PBMCs.

The CDR3 loop is CAWRDRQMLYGYTF. The CDR3 nucleotides are TGTGCCTGGAGGGATCGACAGATGCTCTATGGCTACACCTTC. The chain links TRBV30 to TRBJ1-2, with D tentatively TRBD1 (5 bases). Per germline, CDR1 GTSNPN and CDR2 SVGIG (reference sequence). This CDR3 has 14 residues. V was pared by 3 bases and J by 4 bases, with 15 bases between.